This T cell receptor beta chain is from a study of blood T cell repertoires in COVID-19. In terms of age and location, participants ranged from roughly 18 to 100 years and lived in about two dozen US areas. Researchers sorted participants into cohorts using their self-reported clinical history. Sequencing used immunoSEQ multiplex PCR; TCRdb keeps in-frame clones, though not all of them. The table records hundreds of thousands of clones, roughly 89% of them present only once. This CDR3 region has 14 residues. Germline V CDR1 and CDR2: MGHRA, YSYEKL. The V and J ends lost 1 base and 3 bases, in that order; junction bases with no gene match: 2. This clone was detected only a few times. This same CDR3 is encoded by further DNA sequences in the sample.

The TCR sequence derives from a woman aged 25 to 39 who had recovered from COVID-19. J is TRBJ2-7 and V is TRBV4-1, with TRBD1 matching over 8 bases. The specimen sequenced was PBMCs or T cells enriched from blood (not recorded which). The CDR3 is CASSQGQGNYEQYF. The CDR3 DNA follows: TGCGCCAGCAGCCAAGGACAGGGGAACTACGAGCAGTACTTC.